The 11 T cell receptor beta chains in this list originate from one sample, sequenced in a study of OX40 agonist ivuxolimab in advanced cancers. TCRdb's table, derived via immunoSEQ multiplex PCR, lists solely in-frame clones and lacks some. The sample holds approximately 70,000 clones, roughly 83% seen once. The specimen was CD4+ or CD8+ T cells sorted from blood, collected in a trial of the OX40 agonist ivuxolimab. The receptors here all came from an adult with an advanced solid tumor such as melanoma, head and neck, liver or kidney cancer.

The V call is TRBV12-5, the J call TRBJ2-7; 7 positions match TRBD2. Germline CDR1 is LGHNT and CDR2 is FRNRAP. The length of the CDR3 is 16 residues. V was pared by 1 base and J by 6 bases, with 12 bases of the junction left unmatched. CDR3 coding DNA: TGTGCTAGTGGTTTGGGGGGCGGCAGGGAGGGTCGCGAGCAGTACTTC. Translating gives CASGLGGGREGREQYF.

The CDR3 sequence is CASSVTGNQPQHF. The CDR3 DNA reads as TGTGCCAGCAGTGTAACAGGCAATCAGCCCCAGCATTTT. The chain is built from TRBV6-1 and TRBJ1-5; D call uncertain. Germline lookup yields CDR1 MNHNS and CDR2 SASEGT. The CDR3 is 13 amino acids. V lost 4 bases and J 2 bases, leaving 6 bases between the germline ends.

The V gene is TRBV6-1, the J gene TRBJ1-6, with D uncertain. This CDR3 has 11 amino acids. Trimming shortened V by 6 bases and J by 14 bases, and 11 bases separated the two germline ends. Germline V gives CDR1 MNHNS, CDR2 SASEGT. The CDR3 DNA is TGTGCCAGCAGCCCGGGTTCGACCCTCCACTTT. It is translated as CASSPGSTLHF.

The rearrangement joins TRBV6-1 to TRBJ1-2; possible D gene TRBD1, 5 bases. Germline CDR1 MNHNS, CDR2 SASEGT. V lost 8 bases and J 0 bases, leaving 16 bases between the germline ends. The CDR3 is 15 amino acids. CDR3 DNA sequence: TGTGCCAGCGTCAGGGCCCTCTTTACTAACTATGGCTACACCTTC. Residues: CASVRALFTNYGYTF.

The genes are TRBV6-6 and TRBJ1-2; D is unclear. The CDR3 runs 13 residues. Germline loops: CDR1 MNHNY, CDR2 SVGAGI (reference sequence). Between the trimmed V and J ends, which lost 2 bases and 4 bases, there was a span of 8 bases. The CDR3 nucleotides are TGTGCCAGCAGTTACAGGGCAACCTATGGCTACACCTTC. It yields the protein CASSYRATYGYTF.

The chain carries TRBV30 and TRBJ1-6; a possible D gene is TRBD1 (5 bases). Trimming stripped 3 bases from V and 5 bases from J, with 11 bases between. This CDR3 region has 14 residues. Germline V CDR1 and CDR2: GTSNPN, SVGIG (reference sequence). Here the CDR3 DNA reads TGTGCCTGGAGACAGGACGGGAATAATTCACCCCTCCACTTT. Amino acid sequence: CAWRQDGNNSPLHF.

This clone appeared once. This chain joins TRBV28 and TRBJ1-1, with D unclear. This CDR3 comprises 15 residues. Germline V gives CDR1 MDHEN, CDR2 SYDVKM. V was clipped by 4 bases and J by 2 bases, with 14 bases between them. For the CDR3, the DNA is TGTGCCAGCAGTTCACCCCGATCAGCCAACACTGAAGCTTTCTTT. This encodes CASSSPRSANTEAFF. The full variable domain, with the rest looked up from reference TRBV28 and TRBJ1-1, is DVKVTQSSRYLVKRTGEKVFLECVQDMDHENMFWYRQDPGLGLRLIYFSYDVKMKEKGDIPEGYSVSREKKERFSLILESASTNQTSMYLCASSSPRSANTEAFFGQGTRLTVV.

V and J are TRBV28 and TRBJ1-5, with 9 bases fitting TRBD1. The germline gives CDR1 MDHEN, CDR2 SYDVKM. CDR3 length equals 15 residues. The ends lost 6 bases at V and 0 bases at J; junction bases unmatched: 3. The chain's CDR3 is CASSPTGGSNQPQHF. CDR3 bases: TGTGCCAGCAGCCCGACAGGGGGTAGCAATCAGCCCCAGCATTTT.

V gene TRBV5-8 combines with J gene TRBJ1-1; TRBD1 matches 9 bases. The germline V gene has CDR1 SGHTS and CDR2 YDEGEE. The CDR3 contains 14 residues. Trimming removed 3 bases from V and 5 bases from J; junction bases left unmatched: 5. The CDR3 region is CASSSRDRDTEAFF. CDR3 DNA sequence: TGTGCCAGCAGCTCCCGGGACAGGGATACTGAAGCTTTCTTT.

The chain carries TRBV18 and TRBJ2-3, with 9 bases aligning to TRBD1. The CDR3 extends over 15 amino acids. Germline V gives CDR1 KGHSH, CDR2 LQKENI. Trimming removed 1 base from V and 2 bases from J; junction bases left unmatched: 1. CDR3 sequence: CASSPRQGVTDTQYF. As DNA, the CDR3 is TGTGCCAGCTCACCACGACAGGGGGTCACAGATACGCAGTATTTT.

Of note for this clone: This likely comes from a read error, as the CDR3 has no conserved phenylalanine or tryptophan at its end. V is TRBV15 and J is TRBJ1-2; D perhaps matches TRBD1 (6 bases). Germline CDR1 reads LNHNV; CDR2 reads YYDKDF (reference sequence). This CDR3 spans 14 amino acids. The V end lost 6 bases, the J end lost 0 bases, and 11 bases lay between the germline ends. The CDR3 spells CATSPDSTNYGYTL. The CDR3 DNA follows: TGTGCCACCAGTCCGGACAGCACTAACTATGGCTACACCCTC.